A single sample is the source of the 28 T cell receptor beta chains below, sequenced in a study of cytomegalovirus exposure and HLA in healthy donors. The PCR ran on 60 Vbeta and 13 Jbeta primers. Method: immunoSEQ multiplex PCR; TCRdb's copy keeps in-frame clones and lacks some. There are about 100,000 clones in the sample; 80% occur only once, and about 7.3% lies in the top ten. Sequenced material: PBMCs. The receptors stem from a man aged 25 to 40 in good health and CMV-seronegative.

This rearrangement joins TRBV15 to TRBJ2-1; no clear D gene. The germline V gene has CDR1 LNHNV and CDR2 YYDKDF (reference sequence). CDR3 length: 16 amino acids. Trimming took 0 bases from V and 3 from J, leaving 12 bases between them. Here the CDR3 DNA reads TGTGCCACCAGCAGAGATTTTCGGAGAAGCTACAATGAGCAGTTCTTC. Translation: CATSRDFRRSYNEQFF.

The CDR3 DNA reads as TGTGCCAGCAGCCCGACAGGGTGGGGAGGCTACACCTTC. It encodes CASSPTGWGGYTF. The chain combines TRBV5-6 with TRBJ1-2; 7 bases line up with TRBD1. The CDR3 length is 13 residues. Germline CDR1 SGHDT, CDR2 YYEEEE. J lost 8 bases, V lost 4 bases, and 8 bases had no gene match.

The CDR3: CASSQGGGGVGGELFF. The CDR3 DNA is TGCGCCAGCAGCCAAGGTGGCGGGGGGGTTGGCGGGGAGCTGTTTTTT. The chain has TRBV4-3 and TRBJ2-2; 9 nucleotides match TRBD2. This CDR3 is built from 16 residues. The V gene end was trimmed by 1 base and the J gene end by 7 bases; junction bases not matched to a gene: 7. The germline V gene encodes CDR1 LGHNA and CDR2 YSLEER.

This chain uses TRBV11-2 with TRBJ1-1; a weak D match, TRBD1 (5 bases). CDR1 and CDR2 (germline): SGHAT, FQNNGV. This CDR3 is built from 14 residues. V lost 0 bases, J lost 11 bases, and 16 bases lay in between. The CDR3 coding sequence is TGTGCCAGCAGCTTAGAGGGGCCCCCTCAAATGGCTTTCTTT. It encodes CASSLEGPPQMAFF. Full variable domain (outside the CDR3, taken from reference TRBV11-2 and TRBJ1-1): EAGVAQSPRYKIIEKRQSVAFWCNPISGHATLYWYQQILGQGPKLLIQFQNNGVVDDSQLPKDRFSAERLKGVDSTLKIQPAKLEDSAVYLCASSLEGPPQMAFFGQGTRLTVV.

The chain is built from TRBV9 and TRBJ2-3, with 12 bases lining up with TRBD1. J gave up 5 bases and V 4 bases, and 5 bases lay outside the gene matches. The CDR3 has 15 amino acids. Germline lookup yields CDR1 SGDLS and CDR2 YYNGEE. The DNA of the CDR3 is TGTGCCAGCAGCCTCCGGGACAGGGGGCTAGATACGCAGTATTTT. Translation gives CASSLRDRGLDTQYF.

This clone was seen more than once but under ten times. This chain joins TRBV5-6 and TRBJ1-2; D not resolved. The germline V gene has CDR1 SGHDT and CDR2 YYEEEE. Trimming took 2 bases from V and 5 from J, leaving 13 bases between them. This CDR3 spans 14 amino acids. The CDR3 nucleotides are TGTGCCAGCAGCTTAGTCCAGGCCGATTATGGCTACACCTTC. Its translation is CASSLVQADYGYTF.

The V gene is TRBV6-6, the J gene TRBJ1-2; maybe TRBD1 (5 bases). This CDR3 is 16 amino acids long. The V gene lost 0 bases and the J gene lost 0 bases, with 11 bases spanning the gap. From germline, CDR1 is MNHNY and CDR2 SVGAGI (reference sequence). The CDR3 loop reads CASSYSKGTANYGYTF. In DNA, the CDR3 is TGTGCCAGCAGTTACTCGAAAGGGACTGCTAACTATGGCTACACCTTC.

The chain couples TRBV5-1 to TRBJ2-7; TRBD2 might be the D (7 bases). V lost 5 bases and J 6 bases, leaving 24 bases between the germline ends. Germline V gene data show CDR1 as SGHRS and CDR2 as YFSETQ. This CDR3 has 16 residues. The CDR3 sequence is CASRGLGGGLPREQYF. The CDR3 DNA follows: TGCGCCAGCAGAGGCCTAGGGGGGGGGCTCCCCCGCGAGCAGTACTTC.

The V call is TRBV2, the J call TRBJ2-1; 9 bases align to TRBD2. CDR1 is SNHLY, CDR2 FYNNEI, per germline. This CDR3 is 14 amino acids long. V trimming: 3 bases; J trimming: 9 bases; junction bases outside the gene matches: 6. In DNA form, the CDR3 reads TGTGCCAGCAGTGACCCGGGACTAGCCGGTGAGCAGTTCTTC. Translating gives CASSDPGLAGEQFF. Variable domain in full (rest from reference TRBV2 and TRBJ2-1): EPEVTQTPSHQVTQMGQEVILRCVPISNHLYFYWYRQILGQKVEFLVSFYNNEISEKSEIFDDQFSVERPDGSNFTLKIRSTKLEDSAMYFCASSDPGLAGEQFFGPGTRLTVL.

Concerning this clone: This CDR3 is also generated by other DNA sequences in the sample. V and J are TRBV2 and TRBJ1-2; 7 nucleotides match TRBD1. CDR1 is SNHLY, CDR2 FYNNEI, per germline. V dropped 3 bases and J dropped 5; count of bases not matched to a gene: 0. This CDR3 region has 12 residues. The CDR3 region is CASSDRGYGYTF. The CDR3 DNA is TGTGCCAGCAGTGACAGGGGGTATGGCTACACCTTC.

The J gene is TRBJ2-5, the V gene TRBV19; 10 bases are a match to TRBD1. The V and J ends lost 4 bases and 5 bases, in that order; junction bases with no gene match: 7. The V gene's germline CDR1 is LNHDA and CDR2 SQIVND (reference sequence). The CDR3 is made up of 15 amino acids. The CDR3 nucleotides are TGTGCCAGTAGTAGCCCGGGACAGGGGAAGGAGACCCAGTACTTC. This encodes CASSSPGQGKETQYF. Filled out from reference TRBV19 and TRBJ2-5, the complete variable domain reads DGGITQSPKYLFRKEGQNVTLSCEQNLNHDAMYWYRQDPGQGLRLIYYSQIVNDFQKGDIAEGYSVSREKKESFPLTVTSAQKNPTAFYLCASSSPGQGKETQYFGPGTRLLVL.

The CDR3 nucleotides read TGTGCCAGCAGTGAAGCGGGGCGGGGGGCCCTTAATGAGCAGTTCTTC. Translated: CASSEAGRGALNEQFF. The chain links TRBV2 to TRBJ2-1, with 8 bases that match TRBD2. Trimming at V came to 0 bases and at J to 7 bases, leaving 8 bases not matched to a gene. CDR3 length: 16 amino acids. Looked up from germline, CDR1 is SNHLY and CDR2 is FYNNEI.

The rearrangement joins TRBV28 to TRBJ2-3; a possible D gene is TRBD2 (6 bases). CDR1 is MDHEN and CDR2 is SYDVKM in the germline V gene. Trimming cost V 1 base and J 1 base, with 9 bases left between them. The CDR3 sequence is 15 residues long. The CDR3 sequence: CASSLSGGGTDTQYF. CDR3 DNA: TGTGCCAGCAGTTTATCGGGCGGGGGCACAGATACGCAGTATTTT.

J is TRBJ2-2 and V is TRBV2; TRBD2 agrees at 10 bases. The germline V gene has CDR1 SNHLY and CDR2 FYNNEI. With 8 bases clipped from V and 2 bases from J, the junction kept 8 bases outside the gene matches. The CDR3 extends over 16 amino acids. DNA of the CDR3: TGTGCCAGCGGTTCTAGCGGGAGTCGCAACACCGGGGAGCTGTTTTTT. It translates to CASGSSGSRNTGELFF.

This clone has a single count. The chain couples TRBV6-4 to TRBJ1-2; a weak D match, TRBD1 (6 bases). V lost 2 bases and J lost 8, with 12 bases in between. The CDR3 runs 13 residues. Germline CDR1 and CDR2: MRHNA and SNTAGT. The DNA of the CDR3 is TGTGCCAGCAGTGACCTTCCAGGGGTCGGCTACACCTTC. Translated: CASSDLPGVGYTF.

The chain links TRBV6-5 to TRBJ1-2, with D unresolved. The V end was cut by 8 bases, the J end by 12 bases, with 16 bases between. This CDR3 region has 11 residues. Per germline, CDR1 MNHEY and CDR2 SVGAGI. The CDR3 loop is CASGPPRWNTF. For the CDR3, the DNA is TGTGCCAGCGGGCCCCCCAGGTGGAACACCTTC.

The chain uses TRBV2 and TRBJ2-3, with 7 bases fitting TRBD2. Germline CDR1 reads SNHLY; CDR2 reads FYNNEI. This CDR3 region has 14 residues. Trimming took 3 bases from V and 3 from J; bases not matched to a gene: 3. The CDR3 DNA reads as TGTGCCAGCAGTGACGCGGGAGTGACAGATACGCAGTATTTT. As protein: CASSDAGVTDTQYF.

This clone was counted between two and nine times. The chain has TRBV5-4 and TRBJ2-5; the match to TRBD1 covers 9 bases. Germline V gene lookup returns CDR1 SGHNT and CDR2 YYREEE (reference sequence). CDR3 length equals 16 residues. J gave up 5 bases and V 4 bases, and 12 bases lay outside the gene matches. The CDR3 is CASSAPGQGSGETQYF. In DNA form, the CDR3 reads TGTGCCAGCAGCGCCCCGGGACAGGGAAGCGGGGAGACCCAGTACTTC.

This clone turned up a few times. CDR3 sequence: CASSLARDTKFSNQPQHF. CDR3 nucleotide sequence: TGTGCCAGCAGCTTAGCTCGGGACACTAAATTTAGCAATCAGCCCCAGCATTTT. This chain uses TRBV7-4 with TRBJ1-5, with D tentatively TRBD1 (6 bases). With 0 bases removed from V and 0 bases from J, the gap between germline ends came to 15 bases. CDR3 length: 18 amino acids. The germline V gene has CDR1 SGHVT and CDR2 SQSDAQ.

The CDR3 here is CASSMGLADYNEQFF. The CDR3 DNA reads TGCGCCAGCAGCATGGGACTAGCGGATTACAATGAGCAGTTCTTC. The J gene is TRBJ2-1, the V gene TRBV5-1; 11 positions match TRBD2. This CDR3 is 15 amino acids long. V gave up 4 bases and J gave up 4 bases; unmatched junction bases: 4. Germline CDR1 is SGHRS and CDR2 is YFSETQ.

This rearrangement joins TRBV29-1 to TRBJ2-1; D remains unclear. The germline V gene encodes CDR1 SQVTM and CDR2 ANQGSEA. The CDR3 covers 13 residues. The V end was cut by 0 bases, the J end by 3 bases, with 6 bases between. This chain's CDR3 is CSVEDSLYNEQFF. The CDR3 DNA sequence: TGCAGCGTTGAAGATAGCCTCTACAATGAGCAGTTCTTC.

V gene TRBV14 combines with J gene TRBJ1-2; 7 bases are a match to TRBD1. Per the germline V gene, CDR1 is SGHDN and CDR2 is FVKESK. This CDR3 spans 14 amino acids. The V and J ends lost 5 bases and 7 bases, in that order; junction bases with no gene match: 10. CDR3 nucleotide sequence: TGTGCCAGCAGCTCCACAGGGGCGCCTTTTGGCTACACCTTC. Translated, it gives CASSSTGAPFGYTF.

The rearrangement joins TRBV9 to TRBJ1-6; D call uncertain. The CDR3 consists of 15 residues. The germline V gene encodes CDR1 SGDLS and CDR2 YYNGEE. Trimming left V 0 bases short and J 3 bases short, with 7 bases between. The CDR3 DNA sequence: TGTGCCAGCAGCGTAGCCGGGTTCTATAATTCACCCCTCCACTTT. It translates to CASSVAGFYNSPLHF.

The rearrangement joins TRBV2 to TRBJ2-7; the D gene is possibly TRBD1 (5 bases). Germline-derived CDR1 and CDR2 are SNHLY and FYNNEI. The CDR3 is 14 amino acids. V lost 7 bases, J lost 6 bases, and 19 bases lay in between. CDR3 DNA sequence: TGTGCCAGCAAGACAGCGCCCCAATTTTCCGAGCAGTACTTC. Translating it yields CASKTAPQFSEQYF.

This clone was detected a few times. This chain links TRBV25-1 with TRBJ1-1, with 11 bases identical to TRBD1. The length of the CDR3 is 17 residues. Germline V gene lookup returns CDR1 MGHDK and CDR2 SYGVNS. Trimming at V came to 6 bases and at J to 2 bases, leaving 11 bases not matched to a gene. CDR3 bases: TGTGCCAGCAGCGCCGGGACAGGGGGAGACTCTAACACTGAAGCTTTCTTT. Protein: CASSAGTGGDSNTEAFF.

This clone was found a few times. This chain connects TRBV19 to TRBJ1-4; TRBD1 matches at 9 bases. The V segment lost 5 bases and the J segment 8 bases; nucleotides outside the gene matches: 9. Germline assignment: CDR1 LNHDA and CDR2 SQIVND (reference sequence). This CDR3 is 15 amino acids long. The CDR3 spells CASSPIHRGREKLFF. CDR3 DNA: TGTGCCAGTAGTCCGATCCACAGGGGGCGGGAAAAACTGTTTTTT.

This chain uses TRBV28 with TRBJ1-3, with unresolved D. The CDR3 covers 16 residues. V was cut by 3 bases and J by 0 bases, with 12 bases left in between. Per the germline V gene, CDR1 is MDHEN and CDR2 is SYDVKM. The chain's CDR3 is CASSFARPSSGNTIYF. CDR3 coding DNA: TGTGCCAGCAGTTTTGCCAGGCCGAGCTCTGGAAACACCATATATTTT. Full variable domain (outside the CDR3, taken from reference TRBV28 and TRBJ1-3): DVKVTQSSRYLVKRTGEKVFLECVQDMDHENMFWYRQDPGLGLRLIYFSYDVKMKEKGDIPEGYSVSREKKERFSLILESASTNQTSMYLCASSFARPSSGNTIYFGEGSWLTVV.

The chain carries TRBV27 and TRBJ2-7; the match to TRBD2 covers 13 bases. Germline V gene data show CDR1 as MNHEY and CDR2 as SMNVEV (reference sequence). J gave up 5 bases and V 3 bases, and 7 bases lay outside the gene matches. The CDR3 is 16 amino acids. The CDR3 bases are TGTGCCAGCAGTTTTCTGACTAGCGGGAGGAACAACGAGCAGTACTTC. It yields the protein CASSFLTSGRNNEQYF.